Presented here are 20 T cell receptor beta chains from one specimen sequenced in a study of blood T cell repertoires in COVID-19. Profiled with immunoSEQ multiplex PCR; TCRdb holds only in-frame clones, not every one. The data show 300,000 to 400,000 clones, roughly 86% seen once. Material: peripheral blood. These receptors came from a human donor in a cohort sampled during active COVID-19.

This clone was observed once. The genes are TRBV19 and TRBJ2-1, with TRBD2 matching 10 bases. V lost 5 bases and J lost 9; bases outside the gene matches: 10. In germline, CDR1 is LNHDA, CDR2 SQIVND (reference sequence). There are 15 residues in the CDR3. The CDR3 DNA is TGTGCCAGTAGTGCGGGGACTAGCGTCTTCAGTGAGCAGTTCTTC. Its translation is CASSAGTSVFSEQFF.

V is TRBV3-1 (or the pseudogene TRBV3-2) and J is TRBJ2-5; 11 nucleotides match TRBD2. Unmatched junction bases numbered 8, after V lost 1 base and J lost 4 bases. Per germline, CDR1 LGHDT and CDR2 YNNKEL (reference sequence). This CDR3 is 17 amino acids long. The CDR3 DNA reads TGTGCCAGCAGCCAAGCCATTTCCCTAGCGGGGGGAGAGACCCAGTACTTC. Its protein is CASSQAISLAGGETQYF.

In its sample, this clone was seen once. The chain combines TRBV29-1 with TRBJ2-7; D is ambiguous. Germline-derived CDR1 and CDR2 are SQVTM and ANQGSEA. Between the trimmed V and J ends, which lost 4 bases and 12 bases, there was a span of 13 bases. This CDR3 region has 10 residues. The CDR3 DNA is TGCAGCGTTGTTCCGGCGGCTTGGTACTTC. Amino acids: CSVVPAAWYF.

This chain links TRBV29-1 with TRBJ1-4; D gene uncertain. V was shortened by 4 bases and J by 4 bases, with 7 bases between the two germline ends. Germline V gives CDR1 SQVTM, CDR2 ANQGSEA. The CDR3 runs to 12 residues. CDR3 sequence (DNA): TGCAGCGTTGGGGAGATTAATGAAAAACTGTTTTTT. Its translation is CSVGEINEKLFF.

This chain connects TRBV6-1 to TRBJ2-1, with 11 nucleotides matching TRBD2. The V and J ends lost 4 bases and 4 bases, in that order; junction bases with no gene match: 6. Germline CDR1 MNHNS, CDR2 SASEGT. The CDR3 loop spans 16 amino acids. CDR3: CASSARLAGTYNEQFF. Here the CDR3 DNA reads TGTGCCAGCAGTGCCCGACTAGCGGGGACATACAATGAGCAGTTCTTC.

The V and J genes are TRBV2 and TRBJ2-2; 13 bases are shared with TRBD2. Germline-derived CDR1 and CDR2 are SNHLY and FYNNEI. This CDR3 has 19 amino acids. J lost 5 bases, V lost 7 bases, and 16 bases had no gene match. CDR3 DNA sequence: TGTGCCAGCACCGACACTAGCGGGAGGGCCTCTTCAATAACCGGGGAGCTGTTTTTT. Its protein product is CASTDTSGRASSITGELFF.

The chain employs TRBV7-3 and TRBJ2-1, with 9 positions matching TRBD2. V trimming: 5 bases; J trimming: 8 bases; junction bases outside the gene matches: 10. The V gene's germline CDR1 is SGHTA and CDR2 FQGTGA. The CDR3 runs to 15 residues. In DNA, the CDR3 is TGTGCCAGCAGCCTGCGGACTAGCGCGAACGATGAGCAGTTCTTC. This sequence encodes CASSLRTSANDEQFF.

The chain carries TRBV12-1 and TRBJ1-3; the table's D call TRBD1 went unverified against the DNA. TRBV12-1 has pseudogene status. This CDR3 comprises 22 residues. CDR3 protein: CASSFSRGQREDSCHSGNTIYF. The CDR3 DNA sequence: TGTGCCAGCAGCTTTAGTAGGGGGCAACGTGAGGACTCTTGTCACTCTGGAAACACCATATATTTT.

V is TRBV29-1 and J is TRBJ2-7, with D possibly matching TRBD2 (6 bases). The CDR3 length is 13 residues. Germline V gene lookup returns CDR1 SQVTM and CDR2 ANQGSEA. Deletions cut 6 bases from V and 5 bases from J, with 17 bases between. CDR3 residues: CSVRGTLLNEQYF. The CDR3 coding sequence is TGCAGCGTACGGGGGACCCTTCTGAACGAGCAGTACTTC.

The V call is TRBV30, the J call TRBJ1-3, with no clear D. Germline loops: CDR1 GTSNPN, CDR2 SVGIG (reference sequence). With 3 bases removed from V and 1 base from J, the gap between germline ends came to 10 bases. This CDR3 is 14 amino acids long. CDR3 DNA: TGTGCCTGGAGCGTAACTACTTCTGGAAACACCATATATTTT. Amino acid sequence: CAWSVTTSGNTIYF.

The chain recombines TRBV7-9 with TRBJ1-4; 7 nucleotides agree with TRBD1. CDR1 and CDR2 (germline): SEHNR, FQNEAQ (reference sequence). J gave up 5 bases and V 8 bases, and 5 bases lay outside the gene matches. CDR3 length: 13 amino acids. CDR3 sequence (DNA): TGTGCCAGCTCGACAGGGACAAATGAAAAACTGTTTTTT. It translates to CASSTGTNEKLFF.

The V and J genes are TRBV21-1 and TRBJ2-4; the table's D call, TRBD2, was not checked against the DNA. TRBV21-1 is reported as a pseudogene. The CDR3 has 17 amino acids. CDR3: CASSKEASGRAKNIQYF. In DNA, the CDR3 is TGTGCCAGCAGCAAAGAGGCTAGCGGTAGAGCCAAAAACATTCAGTACTTC.

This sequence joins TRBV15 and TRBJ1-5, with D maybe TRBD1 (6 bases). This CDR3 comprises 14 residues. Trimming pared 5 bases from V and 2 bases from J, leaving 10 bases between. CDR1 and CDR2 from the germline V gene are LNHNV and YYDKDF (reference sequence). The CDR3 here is CATSRRQGNQPQHF. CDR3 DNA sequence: TGTGCCACCAGCCGTCGACAGGGCAATCAGCCCCAGCATTTT.

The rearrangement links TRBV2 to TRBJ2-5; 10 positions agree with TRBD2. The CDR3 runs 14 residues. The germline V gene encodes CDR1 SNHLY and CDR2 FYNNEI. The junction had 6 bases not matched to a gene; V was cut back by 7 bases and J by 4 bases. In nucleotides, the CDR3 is TGTGCCAGCAACGAGCGGGGGGGCTCAGAGACCCAGTACTTC. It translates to CASNERGGSETQYF.

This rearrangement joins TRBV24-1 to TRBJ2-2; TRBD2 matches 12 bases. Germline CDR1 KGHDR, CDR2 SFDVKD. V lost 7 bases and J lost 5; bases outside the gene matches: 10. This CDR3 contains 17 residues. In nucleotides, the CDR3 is TGTGCCACCAGCCCGACGGTACTAGCGGGGGGTACCGGGGAGCTGTTTTTT. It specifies CATSPTVLAGGTGELFF.

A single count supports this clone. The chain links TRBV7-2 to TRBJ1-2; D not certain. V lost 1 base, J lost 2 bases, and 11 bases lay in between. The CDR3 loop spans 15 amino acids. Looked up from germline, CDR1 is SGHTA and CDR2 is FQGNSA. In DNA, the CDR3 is TGTGCCAGCAGCTTAGAAGGTGGGCCCAACTATGGCTACACCTTC. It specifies CASSLEGGPNYGYTF.

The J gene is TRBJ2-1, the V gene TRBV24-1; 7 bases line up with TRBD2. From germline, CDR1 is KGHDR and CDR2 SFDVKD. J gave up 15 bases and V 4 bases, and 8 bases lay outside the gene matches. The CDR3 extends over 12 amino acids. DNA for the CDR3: TGTGCCACCAGTGACCGCGCTAGCGGAATGTTCTTC. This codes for CATSDRASGMFF.

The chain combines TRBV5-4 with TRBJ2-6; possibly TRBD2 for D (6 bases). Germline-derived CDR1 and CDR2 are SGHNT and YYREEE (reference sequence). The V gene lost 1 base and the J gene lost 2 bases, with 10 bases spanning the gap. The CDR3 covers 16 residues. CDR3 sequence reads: CASSLWEVPGANVLTF. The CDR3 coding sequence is TGTGCCAGCAGCTTGTGGGAGGTGCCTGGGGCCAACGTCCTGACTTTC.

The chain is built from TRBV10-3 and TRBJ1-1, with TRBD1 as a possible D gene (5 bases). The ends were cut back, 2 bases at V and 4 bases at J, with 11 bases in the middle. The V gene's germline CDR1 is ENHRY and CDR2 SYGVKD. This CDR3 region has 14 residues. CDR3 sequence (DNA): TGTGCCATCAGTGAGGCCAGGGCGGTCACTGAAGCTTTCTTT. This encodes CAISEARAVTEAFF.

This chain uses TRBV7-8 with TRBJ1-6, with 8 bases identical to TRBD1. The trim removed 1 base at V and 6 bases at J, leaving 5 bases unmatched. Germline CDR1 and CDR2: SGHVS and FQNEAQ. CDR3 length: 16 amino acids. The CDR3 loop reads CASSLVAGGFNSPLHF. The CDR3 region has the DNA TGTGCCAGCAGCTTAGTGGCAGGGGGCTTTAATTCACCCCTCCACTTT.